Shown below are 7 T cell receptor beta chains from a single sample sequenced in a study of cytomegalovirus exposure and HLA in healthy donors (dated by TCRdb to 2016 to 2017). Library prep was done by the immunoSEQ multiplex PCR assay. A mixture of 60 forward primers for TCR Vbeta segments and 13 reverse primers for TCR Jbeta segments was used in the multiplex PCR. Not all clones reach the TCRdb copy of this immuneACCESS table, which keeps in-frame sequences only. Checked studies attribute under half of the gap to unresolved V genes and leave the rest unexplained. In all, the sample holds some 120,000 clones, and over 60% of those were seen once. Together, the top ten hold roughly 3.1% of the sample. Material: PBMCs. These receptors were collected from a man aged 25 to 45 in good health and CMV-seronegative.

The chain joins TRBV5-6 to TRBJ2-1, with 8 nucleotides matching TRBD1. CDR1 and CDR2 from the germline V gene are SGHDT and YYEEEE. Unmatched junction bases numbered 7, after V lost 4 bases and J lost 10 bases. This CDR3 is built from 13 residues. The CDR3 region has the DNA TGTGCCAGCAGCCTGACAGGGGTAGGAGAGCAGTTCTTC. It specifies CASSLTGVGEQFF.

The V call is TRBV27, the J call TRBJ1-6; maybe TRBD1 (5 bases). The length of the CDR3 is 15 residues. The germline gives CDR1 MNHEY, CDR2 SMNVEV (reference sequence). Trimming took off 1 base at V and 5 bases at J, with 9 bases between the two ends. The CDR3 nucleotides are TGTGCCAGCAGTTTATGGGCAGGGAATAATTCACCCCTCCACTTT. Encoded protein: CASSLWAGNNSPLHF.

The V gene is TRBV5-1, the J gene TRBJ2-7; 7 nucleotides line up with TRBD1. CDR1 is SGHRS and CDR2 is YFSETQ in the germline V gene. Unmatched junction bases numbered 7, after V lost 5 bases and J lost 5 bases. The CDR3 is made up of 13 amino acids. The CDR3, as DNA: TGCGCCAGCAGGGTGGGACAGCCGAACGAGCAGTACTTC. Its translation: CASRVGQPNEQYF.

The chain links TRBV27 to TRBJ2-2; 10 bases fit TRBD2. In germline, CDR1 is MNHEY, CDR2 SMNVEV (reference sequence). J lost 1 base, V lost 3 bases, and 8 bases had no gene match. The CDR3 sequence is 18 residues long. Here the CDR3 DNA reads TGTGCCAGCAGTTTGAAGCCTCCTAGCGGGAGGAACACCGGGGAGCTGTTTTTT. It specifies CASSLKPPSGRNTGELFF.

The sample holds a few counts of this clone. The CDR3, as DNA: TGTGCCAGCAGCTTAGGGACAGTAACCCGGGAGCAGTACTTC. Amino acids: CASSLGTVTREQYF. V usage is TRBV7-2 and J usage is TRBJ2-7; D possibly corresponds to TRBD1 (6 bases). Trimming removed 1 base from V and 7 bases from J, with 14 bases in between. The CDR3 has 14 residues. Germline assignment: CDR1 SGHTA and CDR2 FQGNSA.

The V and J genes are TRBV28 and TRBJ1-5; D is unclear. The length of the CDR3 is 14 residues. V was trimmed by 5 bases and J by 0 bases, leaving 8 bases between them. The germline V gene has CDR1 MDHEN and CDR2 SYDVKM. The CDR3 is CASSPLYSNQPQHF. CDR3 sequence (DNA): TGTGCCAGCAGTCCCCTATATAGCAATCAGCCCCAGCATTTT.

This chain connects TRBV6-1 to TRBJ1-5; the match to TRBD1 covers 8 bases. With V trimmed by 6 bases and J by 3 bases, 7 bases remained unmatched. Germline V gene lookup returns CDR1 MNHNS and CDR2 SASEGT. This CDR3 contains 15 residues. The CDR3: CASSEDRVANQPQHF. The DNA for the CDR3 is TGTGCCAGCAGCGAGGACAGGGTGGCCAATCAGCCCCAGCATTTT.